This T cell receptor beta chain was retrieved from a study of T cells in localized non-small cell lung cancer. Notes on this clone: Its antigen is undetermined.

The study, taken as a whole, reports: The tumor had only one region sequenced, so heterogeneity remains possible. Clonality of T cells reached its maximum in uninvolved adjacent lung, surpassing tumor. Of the top 100 tumor clones, median around 60 were in adjacent lung, some 29 among its top 100. There was an association of higher blood T cell density with longer overall survival.

Sequencing was performed with immunoSEQ multiplex PCR; in TCRdb, only in-frame clones are kept and a portion is missing. The table includes 35,000 or so clones, about 90% detected once. The V end was cut by 4 bases, the J end by 5 bases, with 8 bases between. This CDR3 comprises 12 residues. Germline CDR1 and CDR2: LGHNT and FRNRAP. The chain employs TRBV12-5 and TRBJ2-5; D gene uncertain. The sequencing used peripheral blood, collected before any cancer treatment. The sequence was obtained from a man between 40 and 70 years old with stage I lung adenocarcinoma. The CDR3 loop is CASGSSGETQYF. The CDR3 DNA reads as TGTGCTAGTGGTTCCTCTGGGGAGACCCAGTACTTC.